Listed below are T cell receptor beta chains from one sample, sequenced in a study of radiotherapy plus CTLA-4 blockade in lung cancer. Profiled with immunoSEQ multiplex PCR; TCRdb holds only in-frame clones, not every one. The data contain tens of thousands of clones, roughly 79% of them singletons. Sample: peripheral blood, taken from a patient treated with radiotherapy plus ipilimumab. The receptor set was obtained from a human donor with non-small cell lung cancer who had a partial response to radiotherapy plus ipilimumab. Some clones in this sample may be carry-over from other donors' samples. Each CDR3 is given with its conserved first and last residue. A D gene is named only where the DNA matches it firmly. Clone sizes are given selectively: once, few, many, or a class where the clone is expanded.

cdr3_nt	cdr3_aa	clone_size	j_call	v_call	d_call
TGTGCCAGCAGCTTAGTCACAGGGGAAGGGGCTAACTATGGCTACACCTTC	CASSLVTGEGANYGYTF	once	TRBJ1-2	TRBV7-8	TRBD1
TGTGCTAGTGGCAGGGATCTCCTCACAGATACGCAGTATTTT	CASGRDLLTDTQYF	NA	TRBJ2-3	TRBV12-5	NA
TGTGCCAGCTCACCAAATAAATGGCGACAGACCATCTCCTATAATTCACCCCTCCACTTT	CASSPNKWRQTISYNSPLHF	NA	TRBJ1-6	TRBV18	NA
TGTGCCAGCAGTGAAGGGCAGGGTGTGAATCGCTACACCTTC	CASSEGQGVNRYTF	NA	TRBJ1-2	TRBV6-1	NA
TGCGCCAGCAGCTTTACCGGGACAGGGTTCGGTGAGCAGTTCTTC	CASSFTGTGFGEQFF	NA	TRBJ2-1	TRBV5-1	TRBD1
TGTGCCAGTGCCCGGACTAGCGGGAATCCCTACAATGAGCAGTTCTTC	CASARTSGNPYNEQFF	NA	TRBJ2-1	TRBV7-3	TRBD2
TGTGCCAGCAGTGAATTGGGACTAGCGGCAAGCACAGATACGCAGTATTTT	CASSELGLAASTDTQYF	NA	TRBJ2-3	TRBV6-1	TRBD2
TGTGCCAGCAGTTACGGGGCAGGGGATTACTATGGCTACACCTTC	CASSYGAGDYYGYTF	NA	TRBJ1-2	TRBV6-5	NA
TGTGCCAGCAGTGAGTTCGTATTTGGGGACAGGGACACCGGGGAGCTGTTTTTT	CASSEFVFGDRDTGELFF	NA	TRBJ2-2	TRBV2	TRBD1
TGTGCCAGCAGCTTAGCGGCCACATGGGAGACCCAGTACTTC	CASSLAATWETQYF	NA	TRBJ2-5	TRBV7-8	NA
TGTGCCAGCAGCTTGGCGGCAGGGGCCCACGAGCAGTACTTC	CASSLAAGAHEQYF	NA	TRBJ2-7	TRBV5-4	NA
TGCGCCAGCAGCTTGGCGGGGGGAAGCTGGGGGGAGACCCAGTACTTC	CASSLAGGSWGETQYF	once	TRBJ2-5	TRBV5-1	TRBD2
TGTGCCAGCAGTGAGAGAGGACAGGGGAGTCAGCCCCAGCATTTT	CASSERGQGSQPQHF	medium-sized	TRBJ1-5	TRBV6-4	TRBD1
TGTGCCAGCAGCCCGTCAGGGCAGCCCCAGCATTTT	CASSPSGQPQHF	once	TRBJ1-5	TRBV7-2	NA
TGTGCCAGCAGCAAGGGACTAGCGGAAGAGACCCAGTACTTC	CASSKGLAEETQYF	NA	TRBJ2-5	TRBV7-2	TRBD2
TGTGCCAGCAGTGAAGGTCTTGAATTTGGGCAGCAAATGGCAGGAATTTTCTCATCCTACGAGCAGTACTTC	CASSEGLEFGQQMAGIFSSYEQYF	NA	TRBJ2-7	TRBV2	NA
TGTGCCAGCTCTCGTTGGGGGGGTTCGGCTAATGAAAAACTGTTTTTT	CASSRWGGSANEKLFF	NA	TRBJ1-4	TRBV27	NA
TGTGCCAGCAGCTTAGGTCTAGCGGGGCCAGATACGCAGTATTTT	CASSLGLAGPDTQYF	NA	TRBJ2-3	TRBV5-4	TRBD2
TGTGCCAGCAGCTTAGGCCCGAGGAGGGTCTACGAGCAGTACTTC	CASSLGPRRVYEQYF	NA	TRBJ2-7	TRBV11-2	NA
TGTGCCAGCAGCTTAGAGGCTAGCTCCTACAATGAGCAGTTCTTC	CASSLEASSYNEQFF	NA	TRBJ2-1	TRBV5-5	NA
TGTGCCAGCTCACCACTCCCTCAGGGGGTCCAGCCCCAGCATTTT	CASSPLPQGVQPQHF	once	TRBJ1-5	TRBV18	TRBD1
TGTGCCAGCATGGTCAGGTCCTACAATGAGCAGTTCTTC	CASMVRSYNEQFF	NA	TRBJ2-1	TRBV2	NA